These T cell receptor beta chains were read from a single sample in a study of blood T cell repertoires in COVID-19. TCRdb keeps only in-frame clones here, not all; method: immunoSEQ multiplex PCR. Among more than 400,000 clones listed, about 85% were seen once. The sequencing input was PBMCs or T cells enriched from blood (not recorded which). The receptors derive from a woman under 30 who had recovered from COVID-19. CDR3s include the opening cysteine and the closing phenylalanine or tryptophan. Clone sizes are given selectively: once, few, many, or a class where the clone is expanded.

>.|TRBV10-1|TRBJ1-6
CASSELRGSPLHF
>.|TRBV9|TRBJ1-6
CASSPDRASSPLHF
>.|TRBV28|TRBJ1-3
CASSFRQGLSGNTIYF
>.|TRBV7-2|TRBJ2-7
CASSLTTGSYEQYF
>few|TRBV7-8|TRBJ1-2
CASSSRQAPYGYTF
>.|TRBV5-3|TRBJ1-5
CARSPRDGTPKNQPQHF
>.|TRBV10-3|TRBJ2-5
CAIMGDLQETQYF
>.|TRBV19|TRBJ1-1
CASSPRGVMNTEAFF
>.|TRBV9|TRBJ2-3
CASSVDSGGLTDTQYF
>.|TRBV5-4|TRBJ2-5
CASSTQGKETQYF
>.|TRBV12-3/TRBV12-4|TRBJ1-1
CASSLREGTEAFF
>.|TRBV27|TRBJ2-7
CASSLFSGGDYEQYF
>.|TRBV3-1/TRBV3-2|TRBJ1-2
CASSLQGMGGYTF
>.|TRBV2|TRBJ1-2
CASRTGQVNYGYTF
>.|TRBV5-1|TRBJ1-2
CASSPRADRAGGYTF
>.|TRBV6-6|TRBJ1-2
CATTLQGDYTF
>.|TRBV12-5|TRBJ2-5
CASGLSHGTSYQETQYF
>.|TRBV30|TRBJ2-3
CAWSVGGQWGDTQYF
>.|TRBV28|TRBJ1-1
CASSSPVETGAAPRENTEAFF
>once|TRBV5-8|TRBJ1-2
CATTWGGNYGYTF
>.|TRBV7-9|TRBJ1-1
CASRELTALNTEAFF
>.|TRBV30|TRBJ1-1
CAWSVGWDSAEAFF
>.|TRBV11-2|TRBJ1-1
CASSLQGASENTEAFF
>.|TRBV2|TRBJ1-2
CASRGTGEDYGYTF
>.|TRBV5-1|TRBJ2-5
CASSLLQGAEGETQYF
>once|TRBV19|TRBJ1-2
CASSIGPGKYGYTF
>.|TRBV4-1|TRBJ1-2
CASSHLLGGGNGYTF
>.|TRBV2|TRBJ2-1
CASTIRLAVNNEQFF
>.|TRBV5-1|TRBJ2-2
CASSLEGLAGDGELFF
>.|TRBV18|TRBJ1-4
CASSPFYHGEKLFF
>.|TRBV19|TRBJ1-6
CASSIPRTVRPNSPLHF
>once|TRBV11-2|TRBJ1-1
CASSPGVFTEAFF
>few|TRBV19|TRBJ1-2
CASWTGFSYGYTF
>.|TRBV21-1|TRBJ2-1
CASSKAIGDREVIRITNNEQFF
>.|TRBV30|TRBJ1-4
CAFDTGVHGEKLFF
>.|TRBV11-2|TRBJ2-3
CASSPSLLAGAQNTQYF
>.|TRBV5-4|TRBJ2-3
CASSFGGSWGDTQYF
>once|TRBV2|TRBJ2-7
CASSGGAGEGYEQYF
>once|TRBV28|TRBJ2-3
CASGYSGTSGGLTDTQYF
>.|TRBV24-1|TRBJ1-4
CATSDPTGGNEKLFF
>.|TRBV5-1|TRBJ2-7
CASSPDREPGQDYEQYF
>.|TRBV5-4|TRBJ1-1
CASSRGTGGDAEAFF
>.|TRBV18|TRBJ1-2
CASSPREVNYGYTF
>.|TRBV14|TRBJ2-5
CASSQDRGDQYF
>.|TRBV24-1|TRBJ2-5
CATSVGSAETQYF
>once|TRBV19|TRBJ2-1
CASSRGLAINEQFF
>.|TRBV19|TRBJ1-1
CASSQGKAEAFF
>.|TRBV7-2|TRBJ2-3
CASSLISYRVTDTQYF
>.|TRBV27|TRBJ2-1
CASREGNEQFF
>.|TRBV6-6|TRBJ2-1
CASSYSASGGNEQFF
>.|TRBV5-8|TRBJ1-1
CASSKGQADIKAFF
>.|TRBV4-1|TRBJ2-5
CASSWSGGREETQYF